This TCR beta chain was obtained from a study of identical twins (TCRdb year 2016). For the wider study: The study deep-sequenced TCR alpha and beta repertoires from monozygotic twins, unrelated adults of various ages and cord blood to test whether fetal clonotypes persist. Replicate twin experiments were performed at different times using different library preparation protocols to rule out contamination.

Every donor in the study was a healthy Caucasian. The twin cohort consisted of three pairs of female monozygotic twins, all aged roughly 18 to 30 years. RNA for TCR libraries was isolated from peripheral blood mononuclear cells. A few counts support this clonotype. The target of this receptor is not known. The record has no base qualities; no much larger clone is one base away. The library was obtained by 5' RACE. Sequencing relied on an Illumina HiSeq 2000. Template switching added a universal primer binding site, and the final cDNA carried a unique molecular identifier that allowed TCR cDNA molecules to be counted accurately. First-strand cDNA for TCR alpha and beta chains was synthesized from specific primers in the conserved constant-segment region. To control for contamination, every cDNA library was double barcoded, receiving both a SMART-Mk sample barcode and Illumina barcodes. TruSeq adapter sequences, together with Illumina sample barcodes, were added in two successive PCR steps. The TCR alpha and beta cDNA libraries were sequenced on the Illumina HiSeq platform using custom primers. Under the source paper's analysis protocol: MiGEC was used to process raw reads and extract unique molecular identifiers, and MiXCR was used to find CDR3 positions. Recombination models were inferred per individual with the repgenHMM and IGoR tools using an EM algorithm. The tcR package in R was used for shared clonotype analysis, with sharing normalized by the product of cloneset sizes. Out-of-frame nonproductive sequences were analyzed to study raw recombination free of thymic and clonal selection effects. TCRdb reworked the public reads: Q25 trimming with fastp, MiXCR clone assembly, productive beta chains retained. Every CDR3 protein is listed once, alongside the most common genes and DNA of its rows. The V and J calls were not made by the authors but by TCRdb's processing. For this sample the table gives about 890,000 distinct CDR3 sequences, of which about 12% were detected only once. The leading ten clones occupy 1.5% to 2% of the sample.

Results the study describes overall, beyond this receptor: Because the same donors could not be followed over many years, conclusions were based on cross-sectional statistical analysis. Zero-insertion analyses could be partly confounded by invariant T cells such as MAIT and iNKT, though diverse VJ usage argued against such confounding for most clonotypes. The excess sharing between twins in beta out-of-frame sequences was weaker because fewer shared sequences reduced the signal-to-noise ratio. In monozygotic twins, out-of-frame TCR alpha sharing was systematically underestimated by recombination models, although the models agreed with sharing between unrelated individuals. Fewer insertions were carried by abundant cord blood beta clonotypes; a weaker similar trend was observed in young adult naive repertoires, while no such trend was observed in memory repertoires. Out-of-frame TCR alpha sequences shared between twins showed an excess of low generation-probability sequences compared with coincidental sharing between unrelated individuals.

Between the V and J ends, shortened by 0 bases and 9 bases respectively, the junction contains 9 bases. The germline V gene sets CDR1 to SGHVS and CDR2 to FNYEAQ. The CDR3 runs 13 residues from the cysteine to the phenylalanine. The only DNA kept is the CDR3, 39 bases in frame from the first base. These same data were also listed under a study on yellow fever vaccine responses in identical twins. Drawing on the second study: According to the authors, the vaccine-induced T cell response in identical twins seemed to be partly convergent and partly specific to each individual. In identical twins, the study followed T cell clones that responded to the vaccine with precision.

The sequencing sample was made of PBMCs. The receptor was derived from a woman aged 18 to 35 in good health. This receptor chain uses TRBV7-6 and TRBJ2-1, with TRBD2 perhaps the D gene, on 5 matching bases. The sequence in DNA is TGTGCCAGCAGCTTAGCGGGAGAGCTTGAGCAGTTCTTC. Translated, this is CASSLAGELEQFF.